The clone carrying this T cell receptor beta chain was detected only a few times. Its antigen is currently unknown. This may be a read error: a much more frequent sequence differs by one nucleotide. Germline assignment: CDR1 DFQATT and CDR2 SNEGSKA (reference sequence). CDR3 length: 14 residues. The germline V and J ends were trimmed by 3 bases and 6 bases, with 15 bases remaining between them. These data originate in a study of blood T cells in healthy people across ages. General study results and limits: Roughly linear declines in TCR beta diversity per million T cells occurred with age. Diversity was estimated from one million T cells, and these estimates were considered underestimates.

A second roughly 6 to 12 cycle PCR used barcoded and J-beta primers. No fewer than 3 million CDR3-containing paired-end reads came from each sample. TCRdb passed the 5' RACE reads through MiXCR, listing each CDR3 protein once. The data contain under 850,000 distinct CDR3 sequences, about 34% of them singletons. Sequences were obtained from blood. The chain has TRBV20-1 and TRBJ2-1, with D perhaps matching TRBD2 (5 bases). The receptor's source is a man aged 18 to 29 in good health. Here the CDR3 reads CSASASRPSNEQFF. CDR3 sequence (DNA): TGCAGTGCTAGTGCTAGCCGGCCTTCCAATGAGCAGTTCTTC.